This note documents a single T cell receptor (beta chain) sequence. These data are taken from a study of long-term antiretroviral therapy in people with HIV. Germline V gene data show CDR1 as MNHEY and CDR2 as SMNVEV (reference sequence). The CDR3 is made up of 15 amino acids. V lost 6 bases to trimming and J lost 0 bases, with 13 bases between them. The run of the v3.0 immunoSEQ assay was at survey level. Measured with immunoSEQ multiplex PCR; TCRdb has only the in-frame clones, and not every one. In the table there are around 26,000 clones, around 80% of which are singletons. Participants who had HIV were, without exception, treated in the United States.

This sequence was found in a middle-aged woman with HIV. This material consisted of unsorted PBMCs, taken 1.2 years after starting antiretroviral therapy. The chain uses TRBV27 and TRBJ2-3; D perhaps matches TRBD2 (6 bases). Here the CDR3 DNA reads TGTGCCAGCAGCAGTCTAGCGACTAGCACAGATACGCAGTATTTT. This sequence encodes CASSSLATSTDTQYF.